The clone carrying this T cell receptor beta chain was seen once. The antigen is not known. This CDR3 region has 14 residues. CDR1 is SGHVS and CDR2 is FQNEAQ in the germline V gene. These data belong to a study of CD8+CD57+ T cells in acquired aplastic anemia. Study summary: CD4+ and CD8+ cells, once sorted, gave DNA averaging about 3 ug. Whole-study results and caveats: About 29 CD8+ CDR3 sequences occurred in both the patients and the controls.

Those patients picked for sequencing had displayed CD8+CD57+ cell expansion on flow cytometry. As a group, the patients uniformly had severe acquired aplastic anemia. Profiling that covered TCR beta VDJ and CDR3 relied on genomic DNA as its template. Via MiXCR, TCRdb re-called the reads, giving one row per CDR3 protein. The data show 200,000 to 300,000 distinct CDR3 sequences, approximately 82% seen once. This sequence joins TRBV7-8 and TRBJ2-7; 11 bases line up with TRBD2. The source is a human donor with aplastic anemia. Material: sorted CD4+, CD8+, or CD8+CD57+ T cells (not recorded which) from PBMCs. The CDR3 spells CVSSLAGGPDTQYV. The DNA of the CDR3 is TGTGTCAGCAGCTTAGCGGGAGGGCCCGATACGCAGTACGTC.